One and the same sample provided the 15 T cell receptor beta chains below, sequenced in a study of cytotoxic CD8 clonotypes in ibrutinib-treated CLL. Assay: immunoSEQ multiplex PCR; the TCRdb copy retains only in-frame clones and omits some. There are 110,000 to 150,000 clones in the sample; about 80% occur only once, and under 35% lies in the top ten. The material was PBMCs, obtained after 12 months of ibrutinib treatment. Receptors originate from a human donor with chronic lymphocytic leukemia.

V and J are TRBV14 and TRBJ2-3; 13 nucleotides agree with TRBD2. The J segment lost 3 bases and the V segment lost 0 bases, leaving 6 bases of the junction unmatched. CDR3 size: 18 residues. Germline CDR1 SGHDN, CDR2 FVKESK. CDR3 sequence: CASSQDSLTSGRTDTQYF. The CDR3, as DNA: TGTGCCAGCAGCCAAGATTCACTGACTAGCGGGAGGACAGATACGCAGTATTTT.

The chain carries TRBV30 and TRBJ2-3; D gene unclear. Germline V CDR1 and CDR2: GTSNPN, SVGIG (reference sequence). This CDR3 comprises 11 residues. V lost 5 bases, J lost 6 bases, and 9 bases lay in between. In DNA, the CDR3 is TGTGCCTGGGTCGATTTGGATACGCAGTATTTT. This translates into CAWVDLDTQYF.

This rearrangement joins TRBV25-1 to TRBJ2-5; D is perhaps TRBD1 or TRBD2 (5 bases each). Trimming stripped 2 bases from V and 5 bases from J, with 15 bases between. The CDR3 runs 15 residues. Germline V gene data show CDR1 as MGHDK and CDR2 as SYGVNS. CDR3 sequence (DNA): TGTGCCAGCAGTGAAGAGGGGTATGCAGGGGAGACCCAGTACTTC. Encoded protein: CASSEEGYAGETQYF.

The chain links TRBV5-1 to TRBJ1-6, with TRBD1 identical over 9 bases. In germline, CDR1 is SGHRS, CDR2 YFSETQ. Trimming took 2 bases from V and 7 from J; bases not matched to a gene: 4. The CDR3 consists of 15 residues. CDR3 nucleotides: TGCGCCAGCAGCTTCAAGGACAGGGGCAATTCACCCCTCCACTTT. Translating gives CASSFKDRGNSPLHF.

The chain couples TRBV5-5 to TRBJ2-7; D remains unclear. Germline V gives CDR1 SGHKS, CDR2 YYEKEE (reference sequence). This CDR3 has 14 amino acids. V was cut by 2 bases and J by 3 bases, with 12 bases left in between. The CDR3 loop reads CASSFQHRLYEQYF. DNA of the CDR3: TGTGCCAGCAGCTTCCAGCACCGTCTCTACGAGCAGTACTTC.

This clone was picked up one time. The chain joins TRBV28 to TRBJ1-2; no clear D gene. The CDR3 is 14 residues long. CDR1 is MDHEN, CDR2 SYDVKM, per germline. The germline V and J ends were trimmed by 7 bases and 4 bases, with 16 bases remaining between them. CDR3 residues: CASIEAPGFYGYTF. Written as DNA, the CDR3 is TGTGCCAGCATCGAGGCCCCCGGGTTCTATGGCTACACCTTC.

This clone is medium-sized in the sample. The same CDR3 also results from other DNA sequences found in this sample. This chain connects TRBV4-3 to TRBJ1-5; D is undetermined. The CDR3 consists of 15 residues. Germline V gene lookup returns CDR1 LGHNA and CDR2 YSLEER. V was trimmed by 3 bases and J by 0 bases, leaving 9 bases between them. This CDR3 is CASSQDTNSNQPQHF. The CDR3 DNA follows: TGCGCCAGCAGCCAGGATACAAATAGCAATCAGCCCCAGCATTTT.

The V and J genes are TRBV28 and TRBJ1-5; 9 nucleotides match TRBD1. Per germline, CDR1 MDHEN and CDR2 SYDVKM. This CDR3 comprises 16 residues. V shed 5 bases and J 4 bases; nucleotides not matched to a gene: 9. The CDR3 protein is CASSKKQGAGNQPQHF. The CDR3 DNA is TGTGCCAGCAGTAAAAAACAGGGGGCTGGGAATCAGCCCCAGCATTTT.

This rearrangement joins TRBV10-3 to TRBJ1-1; D ambiguous. CDR1 and CDR2 from the germline V gene are ENHRY and SYGVKD. The CDR3 contains 14 residues. The ends were cut back, 10 bases at V and 1 base at J, with 16 bases in the middle. The CDR3 nucleotides read TGTGCCACCAGCCCGCACGGACCGAACACTGAAGCTTTCTTT. Its protein is CATSPHGPNTEAFF.

This chain uses TRBV18 with TRBJ1-3; D unresolved. CDR3 length equals 16 residues. Trimming removed 0 bases from V and 0 bases from J, with 9 bases in between. CDR1 is KGHSH and CDR2 is LQKENI in the germline V gene. The CDR3 region has the DNA TGTGCCAGCTCACCACCGACGCTTTTCTCTGGAAACACCATATATTTT. It codes for CASSPPTLFSGNTIYF.

The chain links TRBV6-5 to TRBJ2-3; D is undetermined. The germline gives CDR1 MNHEY, CDR2 SVGAGI. Trimming pared 7 bases from V and 2 bases from J, leaving 10 bases between. This CDR3 comprises 13 residues. The CDR3 DNA sequence: TGTGCCAGCAACCAGCATTCCACAGATACGCAGTATTTT. This encodes CASNQHSTDTQYF.

The chain is built from TRBV6-1 and TRBJ2-5, with 7 nucleotides matching TRBD2. Germline CDR1 reads MNHNS; CDR2 reads SASEGT. V lost 8 bases, J lost 5 bases, and 5 bases stayed unmatched. The CDR3 is 12 residues long. CDR3 nucleotides: TGTGCCAGCGGGGGGGGGTTTGAGACCCAGTACTTC. Its protein is CASGGGFETQYF.

The chain recombines TRBV6-5 with TRBJ2-1; the match to TRBD2 covers 11 bases. The CDR3 consists of 14 residues. Germline CDR1 reads MNHEY; CDR2 reads SVGAGI. V lost 8 bases, J lost 4 bases, and 4 bases stayed unmatched. The CDR3 DNA follows: TGTGCCAGCGTAGCGGGAGGGCCATACAATGAGCAGTTCTTC. Translating it yields CASVAGGPYNEQFF.

The rearrangement joins TRBV15 to TRBJ2-3, with D unclear. From germline, CDR1 is LNHNV and CDR2 YYDKDF (reference sequence). The length of the CDR3 is 12 residues. Trimming removed 4 bases at V and 3 bases at J, with 5 bases between. CDR3 amino acids: CATSTSTDTQYF. In DNA, the CDR3 is TGTGCCACCAGCACCTCGACAGATACGCAGTATTTT.

J is TRBJ1-1 and V is TRBV5-1; D is unclear. CDR1 and CDR2 from the germline V gene are SGHRS and YFSETQ. This CDR3 is built from 12 residues. V was shortened by 1 base and J by 8 bases, with 9 bases between the two germline ends. The CDR3: CASSLNSREAFF. The CDR3 DNA follows: TGCGCCAGCAGCTTGAACTCTCGGGAAGCTTTCTTT.